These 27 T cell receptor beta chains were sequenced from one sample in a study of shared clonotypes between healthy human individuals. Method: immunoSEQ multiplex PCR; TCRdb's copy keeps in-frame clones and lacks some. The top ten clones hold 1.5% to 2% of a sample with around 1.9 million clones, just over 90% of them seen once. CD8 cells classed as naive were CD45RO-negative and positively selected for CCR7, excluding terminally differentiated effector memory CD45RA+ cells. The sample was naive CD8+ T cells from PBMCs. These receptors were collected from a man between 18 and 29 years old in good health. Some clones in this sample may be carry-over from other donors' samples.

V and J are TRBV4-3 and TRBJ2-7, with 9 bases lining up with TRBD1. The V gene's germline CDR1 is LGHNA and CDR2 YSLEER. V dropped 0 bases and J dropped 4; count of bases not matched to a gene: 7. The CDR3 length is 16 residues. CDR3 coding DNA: TGCGCCAGCAGCCAAGATGAAGGGACAGGGAGGTACGAGCAGTACTTC. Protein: CASSQDEGTGRYEQYF.

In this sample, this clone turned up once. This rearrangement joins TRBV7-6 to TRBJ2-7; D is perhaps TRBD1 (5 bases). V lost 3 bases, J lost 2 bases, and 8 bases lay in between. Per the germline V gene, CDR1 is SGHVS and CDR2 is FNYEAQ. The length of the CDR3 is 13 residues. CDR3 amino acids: CASSFDSPYEQYF. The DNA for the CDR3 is TGTGCCAGCAGCTTCGACAGTCCCTACGAGCAGTACTTC. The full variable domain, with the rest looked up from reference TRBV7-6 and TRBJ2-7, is GAGVSQSPRYKVTKRGQDVALRCDPISGHVSLYWYRQALGQGPEFLTYFNYEAQQDKSGLPNDRFSAERPEGSISTLTIQRTEQRDSAMYRCASSFDSPYEQYFGPGTRLTVT.

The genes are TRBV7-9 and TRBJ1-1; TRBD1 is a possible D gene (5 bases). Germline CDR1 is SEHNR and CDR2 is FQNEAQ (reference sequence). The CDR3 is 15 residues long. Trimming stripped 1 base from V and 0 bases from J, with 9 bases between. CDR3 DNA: TGTGCCAGCAGCTTAGTTAGGGGTATGAACACTGAAGCTTTCTTT. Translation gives CASSLVRGMNTEAFF.

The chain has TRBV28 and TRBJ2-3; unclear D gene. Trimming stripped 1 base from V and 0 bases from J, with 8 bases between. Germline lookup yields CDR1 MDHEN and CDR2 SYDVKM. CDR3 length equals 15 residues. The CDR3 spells CASSLFETSTDTQYF. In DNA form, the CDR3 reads TGTGCCAGCAGTTTATTTGAAACTAGCACAGATACGCAGTATTTT.

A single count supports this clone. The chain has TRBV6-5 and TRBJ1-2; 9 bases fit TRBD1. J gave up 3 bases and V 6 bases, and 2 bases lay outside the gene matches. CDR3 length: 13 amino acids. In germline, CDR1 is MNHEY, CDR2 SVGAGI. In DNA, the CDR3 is TGTGCCAGCAGAGGGACAGGGTACTATGGCTACACCTTC. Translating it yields CASRGTGYYGYTF.

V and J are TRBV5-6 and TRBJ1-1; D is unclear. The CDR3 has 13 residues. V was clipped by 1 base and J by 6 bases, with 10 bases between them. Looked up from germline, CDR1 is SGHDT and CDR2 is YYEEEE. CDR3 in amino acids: CASSLRISPEAFF. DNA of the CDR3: TGTGCCAGCAGCTTGCGGATTTCACCTGAAGCTTTCTTT.

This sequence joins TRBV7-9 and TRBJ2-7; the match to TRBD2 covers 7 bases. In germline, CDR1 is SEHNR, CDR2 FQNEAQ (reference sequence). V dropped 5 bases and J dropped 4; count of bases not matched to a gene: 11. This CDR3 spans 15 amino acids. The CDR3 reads CASSPSWGGTYEQYF. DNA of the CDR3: TGTGCCAGCAGCCCAAGTTGGGGGGGTACATACGAGCAGTACTTC.

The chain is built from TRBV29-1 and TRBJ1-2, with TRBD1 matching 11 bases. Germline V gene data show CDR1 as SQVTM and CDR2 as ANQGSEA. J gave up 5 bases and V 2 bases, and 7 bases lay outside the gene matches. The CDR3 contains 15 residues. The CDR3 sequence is CSVEWTGGTLYGYTF. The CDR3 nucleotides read TGCAGCGTTGAATGGACAGGGGGCACTCTATATGGCTACACCTTC. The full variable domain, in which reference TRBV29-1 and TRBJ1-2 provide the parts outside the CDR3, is SAVISQKPSRDICQRGTSLTIQCQVDSQVTMMFWYRQQPGQSLTLIATANQGSEATYESGFVIDKFPISRPNLTFSTLTVSNMSPEDSSIYLCSVEWTGGTLYGYTFGSGTRLTVV.

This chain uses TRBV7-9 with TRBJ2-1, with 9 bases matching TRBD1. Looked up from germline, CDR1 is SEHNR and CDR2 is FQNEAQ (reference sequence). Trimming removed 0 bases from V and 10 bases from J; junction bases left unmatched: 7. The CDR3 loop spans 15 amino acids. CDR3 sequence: CASSLAPGQGEEQFF. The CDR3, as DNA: TGTGCCAGCAGCTTAGCCCCGGGACAGGGTGAGGAGCAGTTCTTC.

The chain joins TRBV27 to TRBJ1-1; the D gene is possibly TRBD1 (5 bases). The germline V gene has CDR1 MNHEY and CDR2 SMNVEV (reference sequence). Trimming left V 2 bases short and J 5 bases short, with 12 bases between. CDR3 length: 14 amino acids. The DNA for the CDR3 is TGTGCCAGCAGTTTAACGGGGACCTTTACTGAAGCTTTCTTT. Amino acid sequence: CASSLTGTFTEAFF.

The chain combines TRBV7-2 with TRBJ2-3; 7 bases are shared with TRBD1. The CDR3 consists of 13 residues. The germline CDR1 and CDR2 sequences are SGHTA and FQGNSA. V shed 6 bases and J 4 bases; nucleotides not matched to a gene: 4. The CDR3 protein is CASSPQGPDTQYF. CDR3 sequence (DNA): TGTGCCAGCAGTCCACAGGGGCCAGATACGCAGTATTTT.

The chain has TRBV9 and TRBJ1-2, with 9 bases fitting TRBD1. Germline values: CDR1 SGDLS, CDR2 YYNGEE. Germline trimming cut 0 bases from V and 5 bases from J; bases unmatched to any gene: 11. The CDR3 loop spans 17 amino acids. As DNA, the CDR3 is TGTGCCAGCAGCGTAGACAGGGGGCCTAATCCTAGATATGGCTACACCTTC. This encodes CASSVDRGPNPRYGYTF. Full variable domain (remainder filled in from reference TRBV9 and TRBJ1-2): DSGVTQTPKHLITATGQRVTLRCSPRSGDLSVYWYQQSLDQGLQFLIQYYNGEERAKGNILERFSAQQFPDLHSELNLSSLELGDSALYFCASSVDRGPNPRYGYTFGSGTRLTVV.

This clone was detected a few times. The CDR3 sequence: CSVKLSNTGELFF. DNA of the CDR3: TGCAGCGTTAAGCTTTCGAACACCGGGGAGCTGTTTTTT. The rearrangement links TRBV29-1 to TRBJ2-2; D remains unclear. CDR1 is SQVTM and CDR2 is ANQGSEA in the germline V gene. V gave up 5 bases and J gave up 0 bases, with 7 bases separating them. This CDR3 is 13 amino acids long.

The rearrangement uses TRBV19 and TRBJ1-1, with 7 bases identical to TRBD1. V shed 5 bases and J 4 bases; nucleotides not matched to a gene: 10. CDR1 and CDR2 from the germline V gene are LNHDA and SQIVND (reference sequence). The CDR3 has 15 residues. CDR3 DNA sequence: TGTGCCAGTAGTCCTACGAGGGGGCTGGGCACTGAAGCTTTCTTT. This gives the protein CASSPTRGLGTEAFF.

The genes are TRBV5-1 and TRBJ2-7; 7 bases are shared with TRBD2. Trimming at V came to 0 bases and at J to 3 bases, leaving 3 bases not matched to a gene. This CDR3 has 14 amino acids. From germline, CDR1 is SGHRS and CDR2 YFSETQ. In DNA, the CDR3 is TGCGCCAGCAGCTTGGGGGACTACCACTACGAGCAGTACTTC. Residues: CASSLGDYHYEQYF.

CDR3 nucleotides: TGTGCCAGCAGCTTACCACAGGGAGACTATGGCTACACCTTC. Protein: CASSLPQGDYGYTF. The chain recombines TRBV13 with TRBJ1-2, with D maybe TRBD1 (6 bases). CDR1 PRHDT and CDR2 FYEKMQ come from the germline V gene (reference sequence). The ends were cut back, 2 bases at V and 3 bases at J, with 10 bases in the middle. The CDR3 covers 14 residues. Looking up the rest from reference TRBV13 and TRBJ1-2 gives the full variable domain: AAGVIQSPRHLIKEKRETATLKCYPIPRHDTVYWYQQGPGQDPQFLISFYEKMQSDKGSIPDRFSAQQFSDYHSELNMSSLELGDSALYFCASSLPQGDYGYTFGSGTRLTVV.

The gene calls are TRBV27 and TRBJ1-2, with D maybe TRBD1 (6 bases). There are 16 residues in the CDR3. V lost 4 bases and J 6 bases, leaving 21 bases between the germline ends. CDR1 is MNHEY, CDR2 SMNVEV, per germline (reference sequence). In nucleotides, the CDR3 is TGTGCCAGCAGTTCAGAGACAAGGGGGGGTCAAAATGGCTACACCTTC. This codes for CASSSETRGGQNGYTF.

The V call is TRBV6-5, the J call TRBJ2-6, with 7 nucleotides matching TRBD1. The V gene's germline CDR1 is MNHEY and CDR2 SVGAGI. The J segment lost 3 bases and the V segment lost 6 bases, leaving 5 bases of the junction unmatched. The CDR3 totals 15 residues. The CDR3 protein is CASRPTGDGANVLTF. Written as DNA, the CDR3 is TGTGCCAGCAGACCCACAGGGGATGGGGCCAACGTCCTGACTTTC.

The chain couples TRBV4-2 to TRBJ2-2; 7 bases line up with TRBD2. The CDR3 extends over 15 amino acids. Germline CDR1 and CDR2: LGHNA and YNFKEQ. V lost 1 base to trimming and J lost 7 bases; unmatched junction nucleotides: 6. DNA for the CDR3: TGTGCCAGCAGCCAAGGTTGGGAGGGGATCGGGGAGCTGTTTTTT. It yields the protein CASSQGWEGIGELFF.

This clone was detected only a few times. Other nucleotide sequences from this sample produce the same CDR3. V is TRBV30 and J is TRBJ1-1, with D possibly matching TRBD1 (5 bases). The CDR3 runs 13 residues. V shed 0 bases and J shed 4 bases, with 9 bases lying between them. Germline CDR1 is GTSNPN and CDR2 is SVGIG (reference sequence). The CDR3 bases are TGTGCCTGGAGTGTGGGGCGAGGCACTGAAGCTTTCTTT. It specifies CAWSVGRGTEAFF.

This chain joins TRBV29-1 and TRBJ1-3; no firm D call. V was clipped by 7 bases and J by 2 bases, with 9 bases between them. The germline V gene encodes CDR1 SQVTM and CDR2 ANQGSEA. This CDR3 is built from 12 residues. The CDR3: CSGRATGNTIYF. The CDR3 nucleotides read TGCAGCGGAAGGGCCACTGGAAACACCATATATTTT.

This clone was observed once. DNA of the CDR3: TGTGCCAGCCTCGGGCTAGGGTCCTACAATGAGCAGTTCTTC. This encodes CASLGLGSYNEQFF. The chain carries TRBV28 and TRBJ2-1, with no clear D. The length of the CDR3 is 14 residues. Germline CDR1 reads MDHEN; CDR2 reads SYDVKM. Trimming cost V 8 bases and J 1 base, with 12 bases left between them.

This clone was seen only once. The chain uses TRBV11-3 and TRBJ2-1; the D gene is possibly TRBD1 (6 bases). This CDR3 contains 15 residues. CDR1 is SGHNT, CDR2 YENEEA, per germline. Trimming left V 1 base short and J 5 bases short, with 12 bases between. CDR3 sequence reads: CASSLAQGRNNEQFF. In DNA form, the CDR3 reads TGTGCCAGCAGCTTAGCACAGGGCAGGAACAATGAGCAGTTCTTC.

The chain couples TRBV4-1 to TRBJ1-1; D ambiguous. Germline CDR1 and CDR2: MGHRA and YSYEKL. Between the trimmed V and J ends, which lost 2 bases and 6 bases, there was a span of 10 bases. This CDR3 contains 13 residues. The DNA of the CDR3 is TGCGCCAGCAGCCAATCCATGCACGCTGAAGCTTTCTTT. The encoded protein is CASSQSMHAEAFF.

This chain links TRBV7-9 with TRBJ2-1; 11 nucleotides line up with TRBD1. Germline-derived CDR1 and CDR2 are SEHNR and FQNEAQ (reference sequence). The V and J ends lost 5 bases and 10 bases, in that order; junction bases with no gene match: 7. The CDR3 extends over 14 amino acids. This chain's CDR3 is CASSARDRGEEQFF. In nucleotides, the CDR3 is TGTGCCAGCAGCGCCCGGGACAGGGGGGAGGAGCAGTTCTTC.

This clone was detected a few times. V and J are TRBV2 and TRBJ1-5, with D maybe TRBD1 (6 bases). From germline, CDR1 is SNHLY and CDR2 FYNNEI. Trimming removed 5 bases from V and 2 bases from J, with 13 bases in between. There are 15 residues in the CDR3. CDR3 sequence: CASSPGEERNQPQHF. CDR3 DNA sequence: TGTGCCAGCAGTCCAGGGGAGGAACGCAATCAGCCCCAGCATTTT.

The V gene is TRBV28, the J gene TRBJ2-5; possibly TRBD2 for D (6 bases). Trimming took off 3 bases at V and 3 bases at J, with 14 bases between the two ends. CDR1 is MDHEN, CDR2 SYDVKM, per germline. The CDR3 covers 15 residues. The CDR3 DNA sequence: TGTGCCAGCAGTTTCGGGAGAGGGTGGGAAGAGACCCAGTACTTC. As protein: CASSFGRGWEETQYF.